This T cell receptor beta chain was documented in a study of Ad26.COV2.S vaccination and SARS-CoV-2 variants. As regards this clone: Its specificity is unknown.

Treatment here: approximately 18 received Ad26.COV2.S at low or high dose, single or two shots; several received placebo; per-sample allocation not given. The samples were gathered on day 63 after the first injection of vaccine or placebo. Study results and limitations: Total responses of T cells may have been underestimated by the analyses of TCR breadth and depth. Considerable breadth of spike-specific CD8+ and CD4+ T cell responses has reportedly been documented following vaccination.

Libraries were prepared by immunoSEQ multiplex PCR; TCRdb keeps only in-frame clonotypes and omits some of them. The sample lists a few hundred thousand clones, more than 75% occurring once. The germline V gene has CDR1 MGHRA and CDR2 YSYEKL. V shed 2 bases and J shed 5 bases, with 17 bases lying between them. The CDR3 extends over 16 amino acids. This specimen was peripheral blood, taken in a trial of Ad26.COV2.S vaccine versus placebo. This TCR was recovered from a person aged 18 to 59 who received the Ad26.COV2.S COVID-19 vaccine or a placebo. This chain uses TRBV4-1 with TRBJ2-3; D possibly corresponds to TRBD1 (5 bases). Here the CDR3 reads CASSQSLGPRGDTQYF. CDR3 bases: TGCGCCAGCAGCCAATCCCTGGGGCCCCGCGGAGATACGCAGTATTTT.